A single sample gave rise to the 21 T cell receptor beta chains below, sequenced in a study of CD8+CD57+ T cells in acquired aplastic anemia. Patients chosen for sequencing had CD8+CD57+ cells that had expanded, as shown by flow cytometry. Genomic DNA provided the template from which TCR beta VDJ and CDR3 profiles were obtained. Each CDR3 protein gets one entry after TCRdb re-called the reads with MiXCR. The sample includes about 470,000 distinct CDR3 sequences, roughly a third of them seen just once. Sequencing was done on a sample of sorted CD4+, CD8+, or CD8+CD57+ T cells (not recorded which) from PBMCs. These receptors were taken from a human donor with aplastic anemia.

This clonotype was counted only a few times. The chain combines TRBV28 with TRBJ1-6, with D unresolved. Between the trimmed V and J ends, which lost 7 bases and 9 bases, there was a span of 16 bases. Germline CDR1 is MDHEN and CDR2 is SYDVKM. The CDR3 contains 14 residues. The CDR3 bases are TGTGCCAGCACCACCGGACCGGGTCGTTCACCCCTCCACTTT. Amino acids: CASTTGPGRSPLHF.

This chain joins TRBV12-3 or TRBV12-4 and TRBJ1-1; 7 bases are shared with TRBD1. The CDR3 contains 14 residues. V shed 4 bases and J 7 bases; nucleotides not matched to a gene: 9. The CDR3 protein is CASSSVQGRGEAFF. The CDR3 nucleotides read TGTGCCAGCAGTTCGGTACAGGGGAGGGGTGAAGCTTTCTTT.

This chain joins TRBV3-1 and TRBJ2-1; the D gene is possibly TRBD1 (6 bases). Germline V gene lookup returns CDR1 LGHDT and CDR2 YNNKEL (reference sequence). This CDR3 has 15 amino acids. Trimming left V 5 bases short and J 8 bases short, with 19 bases between. CDR3 sequence: CASSNRASLGHEQFF. The CDR3 nucleotides read TGTGCCAGCAGCAACAGGGCCTCCCTTGGGCATGAGCAGTTCTTC.

The V and J genes are TRBV24-1 and TRBJ1-1, with 7 positions matching TRBD1. The CDR3 totals 12 residues. V lost 4 bases to trimming and J lost 8 bases; unmatched junction nucleotides: 3. The V gene's germline CDR1 is KGHDR and CDR2 SFDVKD. In nucleotides, the CDR3 is TGTGCCACCAGTGAACAGACAGGGGAAGCTTTCTTT. Translating it yields CATSEQTGEAFF.

The chain links TRBV15 to TRBJ1-6, with D unresolved. The CDR3 extends over 15 amino acids. Germline V gene sequence: CDR1 LNHNV, CDR2 YYDKDF (reference sequence). The V gene lost 1 base and the J gene lost 7 bases, with 11 bases spanning the gap. The CDR3 nucleotides are TGTGCCACCAGCAGAGCTCGCGGGAACAATTCACCCCTCCACTTT. Translated: CATSRARGNNSPLHF.

In regard to this clonotype: A read error may account for a junction end that differs from germline. The chain uses TRBV7-8 and TRBJ2-1; 13 bases agree with TRBD2. The germline V gene encodes CDR1 SGHVS and CDR2 FQNEAQ. The CDR3 consists of 16 residues. Here the CDR3 DNA reads TGCGCCAGCAGCCAGACGACTAGCGGGGGGCGGAATGAGCAGTTCTTC. Protein product: CASSQTTSGGRNEQFF.

Note on this clonotype: A much more abundant neighbour one base away suggests this may be a read error. CDR3 protein: CASSGDFNTGELFF. The CDR3 bases are TGTGCCAGCAGTGGGGACTTCAACACCGGGGAGCTGTTTTTT. The chain is built from TRBV2 and TRBJ2-2; TRBD2 is a possible D gene (6 bases). The CDR3 has 14 residues. CDR1 is SNHLY, CDR2 FYNNEI, per germline. Trimming cost V 4 bases and J 2 bases, with 8 bases left between them.

This clonotype was observed many times. The V call is TRBV10-2, the J call TRBJ2-1; D is perhaps TRBD2 (6 bases). In germline, CDR1 is WSHSY, CDR2 SAAADI. The CDR3 totals 18 residues. Trimming shortened V by 2 bases and J by 4 bases, and 21 bases separated the two germline ends. The CDR3 sequence: CASSEMTSFPILYNEQFF. In DNA form, the CDR3 reads TGCGCCAGCAGTGAGATGACTAGTTTCCCCATACTATACAATGAGCAGTTCTTC.

In this sample, this clonotype turned up many times. The chain recombines TRBV29-1 with TRBJ1-5; D is perhaps TRBD1 (5 bases). In germline, CDR1 is SQVTM, CDR2 ANQGSEA. The length of the CDR3 is 13 residues. The V end was cut by 6 bases, the J end by 4 bases, with 13 bases between. In DNA form, the CDR3 reads TGCAGCGTCGGGACGGAACGGAATCAGCCCCAGCATTTT. The encoded protein is CSVGTERNQPQHF.

This clonotype was observed a few times. The J gene is TRBJ2-1, the V gene TRBV9; tentatively, D is TRBD1 (5 bases). V was pared by 4 bases and J by 4 bases, with 12 bases between. The CDR3 length is 14 residues. From germline, CDR1 is SGDLS and CDR2 YYNGEE. CDR3 coding DNA: TGTGCCAGCAGCCCCTACGACAGTTACAATGAGCAGTTCTTC. Its protein product is CASSPYDSYNEQFF.

Comments on this clonotype: This likely comes from a read error, as the CDR3 has no conserved phenylalanine or tryptophan at its end. The chain carries TRBV12-3 or TRBV12-4 and TRBJ2-7, with D possibly TRBD2 on 5 matching bases. With 5 bases removed from V and 2 bases from J, the gap between germline ends came to 13 bases. The CDR3 length is 14 residues. CDR3 loop: CASSPTGDAYEQYS. CDR3 nucleotides: TGTGCCAGCAGTCCGACCGGGGATGCCTACGAGCAGTACTCC.

The chain joins TRBV4-2 to TRBJ1-6; 8 nucleotides match TRBD1. There are 16 residues in the CDR3. V trimming: 3 bases; J trimming: 0 bases; junction bases outside the gene matches: 1. CDR1 is LGHNA, CDR2 YNFKEQ, per germline. The DNA for the CDR3 is TGTGCCAGCAGCCAGGGACAGGTCTCCTATAATTCACCCCTCCACTTT. This encodes CASSQGQVSYNSPLHF.

This clonotype was recorded a few times. The chain carries TRBV5-5 and TRBJ2-6; maybe TRBD2 (6 bases). CDR3 length equals 14 residues. CDR1 is SGHKS, CDR2 YYEKEE, per germline (reference sequence). V was shortened by 3 bases and J by 4 bases, with 8 bases between the two germline ends. CDR3 residues: CASSWDWGANVLTF. CDR3 sequence (DNA): TGTGCCAGCAGCTGGGACTGGGGGGCCAACGTCCTGACTTTC. The whole variable domain, remainder taken from reference TRBV5-5 and TRBJ2-6, is DAGVTQSPTHLIKTRGQQVTLRCSPISGHKSVSWYQQVLGQGPQFIFQYYEKEERGRGNFPDRFSARQFPNYSSELNVNALLLGDSALYLCASSWDWGANVLTFGAGSRLTVL.

This clonotype occurred many times. Germline and junction disagree at one end, which may indicate a read error. The chain links TRBV10-2 to TRBJ1-6, with 7 bases matching TRBD1. CDR3 length equals 15 residues. The germline gives CDR1 WSHSY, CDR2 SAAADI. DNA of the CDR3: TGTGCCAGCAGTTATACCGGGACAGTAAATTCACCCCTCCACTTT. Protein sequence: CASSYTGTVNSPLHF.

This clonotype was counted between two and nine times. V usage is TRBV10-3 and J usage is TRBJ1-6; D perhaps matches TRBD1 (5 bases). CDR3 length: 14 residues. V was trimmed by 10 bases and J by 3 bases, leaving 13 bases between them. CDR1 is ENHRY, CDR2 SYGVKD, per germline. DNA of the CDR3: TGTGCCAGTGTGAGACAGATCTATAATTCACCCCTCCACTTT. Its translation is CASVRQIYNSPLHF.

The chain has TRBV11-1 and TRBJ1-4; 7 bases line up with TRBD1. The length of the CDR3 is 18 residues. Trimming removed 0 bases from V and 7 bases from J; junction bases left unmatched: 14. Germline CDR1 reads SGHAT; CDR2 reads FQDESV (reference sequence). In nucleotides, the CDR3 is TGTGCCAGCAGCTTAGCAGTAGGGACAGAAATCGAGGGTGAAAAACTGTTTTTT. This codes for CASSLAVGTEIEGEKLFF.

There are many counts of this clonotype. V is TRBV29-1 and J is TRBJ2-1; D gene unclear. Germline-derived CDR1 and CDR2 are SQVTM and ANQGSEA. Trimming pared 4 bases from V and 0 bases from J, leaving 10 bases between. The CDR3 contains 14 residues. This chain's CDR3 is CSVVDSSSYNEQFF. The CDR3 DNA is TGCAGCGTTGTTGACTCGAGCTCCTACAATGAGCAGTTCTTC.

With respect to this clonotype: Because the CDR3's place on the DNA is in doubt, the DNA is left out and the CDR3 is given as listed by TCRdb. The rearrangement joins TRBV10-3 to TRBJ1-2. The CDR3 numbers 15 amino acids, ends counted. Germline CDR1 and CDR2: ENHRY and SYGVKD. CDR3 in amino acids: CASSESLGEDYGCTF.

Many counts were recorded for this clonotype. The rearrangement links TRBV2 to TRBJ2-3; 9 nucleotides align to TRBD2. With V trimmed by 8 bases and J by 7 bases, 10 bases remained unmatched. From germline, CDR1 is SNHLY and CDR2 FYNNEI. The CDR3 covers 14 residues. The CDR3 spells CASLAGAGGNTQYF. DNA of the CDR3: TGTGCCAGCTTAGCGGGGGCTGGGGGGAATACGCAGTATTTT.

The chain couples TRBV7-2 to TRBJ2-3; 7 positions agree with TRBD2. This CDR3 has 14 residues. The V gene's germline CDR1 is SGHTA and CDR2 FQGNSA. Trimming took 6 bases from V and 1 from J; bases not matched to a gene: 4. The CDR3 nucleotides are TGTGCCAGCAGTCGGGACTACCGCACAGATACGCAGTATTTT. Translation gives CASSRDYRTDTQYF.

This clonotype was seen at least ten times. The chain carries TRBV29-1 and TRBJ2-3; 10 bases align to TRBD2. Per the germline V gene, CDR1 is SQVTM and CDR2 is ANQGSEA. The ends lost 6 bases at V and 0 bases at J; junction bases unmatched: 3. This CDR3 contains 14 residues. The DNA for the CDR3 is TGCAGCGTGGTAGCGGGGGGTAGCACAGATACGCAGTATTTT. Its translation: CSVVAGGSTDTQYF.